The 29 T cell receptor beta chains below all came from one sample that was sequenced in a study of blood T cells in healthy people across ages. A J-beta primer mix and a sample-barcoded 5' primer were used in a second PCR of about 7 to 12 cycles. From the 5' RACE reads, TCRdb called clonotypes with MiXCR, one entry per CDR3 protein. The data contain fewer than 800,000 distinct CDR3 sequences, around a fifth of them singletons. The sequenced material came from blood. The receptors shown here come from a man in his 70s in good health.

The gene calls are TRBV10-3 and TRBJ1-1, with D perhaps matching TRBD1 (5 bases). The V end was cut by 5 bases, the J end by 1 base, with 17 bases between. CDR3 length: 16 residues. CDR1 ENHRY and CDR2 SYGVKD come from the germline V gene. The CDR3 region has the DNA TGTGCCATCAGTCCGGGGCAGGGAATGAAGAACACTGAAGCTTTCTTT. This encodes CAISPGQGMKNTEAFF.

This clonotype occurred many times. The chain couples TRBV28 to TRBJ2-7, with 11 bases matching TRBD2. Germline CDR1 is MDHEN and CDR2 is SYDVKM. The junction had 4 bases not matched to a gene; V was cut back by 6 bases and J by 3 bases. CDR3 length equals 14 residues. CDR3 residues: CASSELAGVYEQYF. The CDR3 nucleotides are TGTGCCAGCAGCGAACTAGCGGGAGTCTACGAGCAGTACTTC.

The chain joins TRBV10-3 to TRBJ1-5; 9 bases map to TRBD1. The CDR3 is 16 amino acids. The V gene's germline CDR1 is ENHRY and CDR2 SYGVKD. With V trimmed by 0 bases and J by 3 bases, 3 bases remained unmatched. The DNA for the CDR3 is TGTGCCATCAGTGAGTCGTGGACAGGGGTCAATCAGCCCCAGCATTTT. It encodes CAISESWTGVNQPQHF.

This clonotype has more than one count but fewer than ten. The CDR3 sequence: CASSPDRGRFEQFF. The CDR3 DNA sequence: TGTGCCAGCAGCCCCGACAGGGGGCGCTTTGAGCAGTTCTTC. J is TRBJ2-1 and V is TRBV7-2; 10 bases line up with TRBD1. The CDR3 consists of 14 residues. Germline assignment: CDR1 SGHTA and CDR2 FQGNSA. Trimming at V came to 5 bases and at J to 9 bases, leaving 7 bases not matched to a gene.

This clonotype was counted only a few times. One junction end does not reproduce the germline sequence, and a read error may be involved. The chain combines TRBV6-5 with TRBJ2-4, with D perhaps TRBD1 (6 bases). Germline V gene data show CDR1 as MNHEY and CDR2 as SVGAGI. The CDR3 length is 16 residues. CDR3 protein: CASSYSAGVGKNIQHF. The CDR3 coding sequence is TGTGCCAGCAGTTACTCGGCAGGGGTGGGCAAAAACATTCAGCACTTC.

V and J are TRBV5-1 and TRBJ2-1; D is undetermined. The J call is doubtful: the DNA matches TRBJ2-5 better. Germline V gives CDR1 SGHRS, CDR2 YFSETQ. The CDR3 loop spans 14 amino acids. The CDR3 sequence: CASSLEGTGETQYF. The CDR3, as DNA: TGCGCCAGCAGCTTGGAGGGAACTGGGGAGACCCAGTACTTC.

This clonotype appeared many times. This chain links TRBV18 with TRBJ2-1, with D possibly being TRBD2 (5 bases). The V end was cut by 3 bases, the J end by 9 bases, with 15 bases between. The V gene's germline CDR1 is KGHSH and CDR2 LQKENI. The CDR3 contains 14 residues. The chain's CDR3 is CASSPYVLEGEQFF. The CDR3 DNA follows: TGTGCCAGCTCACCTTACGTTCTAGAGGGTGAGCAGTTCTTC.

The chain has TRBV20-1 and TRBJ2-1; unclear D gene. This CDR3 has 12 amino acids. CDR1 is DFQATT and CDR2 is SNEGSKA in the germline V gene (reference sequence). V was cut by 5 bases and J by 4 bases, with 9 bases left in between. The chain's CDR3 is CSASSSYNEQFF. The CDR3 region has the DNA TGCAGTGCTTCGTCGTCATACAATGAGCAGTTCTTC.

This chain links TRBV20-1 with TRBJ2-1, with D perhaps being TRBD1 or TRBD2 (5 bases each). Trimming removed 0 bases at V and 15 bases at J, with 15 bases between. The CDR3 runs to 12 residues. In germline, CDR1 is DFQATT, CDR2 SNEGSKA (reference sequence). The CDR3 DNA is TGCAGTGCTAGAGAGGCCGGGACCTGGCTGTTCTTC. Translated, it gives CSAREAGTWLFF.

This sequence joins TRBV20-1 and TRBJ2-5; TRBD2 might be the D (5 bases). V dropped 2 bases and J dropped 4 bases, with 23 bases sitting between them. This CDR3 region has 17 residues. In germline, CDR1 is DFQATT, CDR2 SNEGSKA (reference sequence). CDR3 bases: TGCAGTGCTAGAAGTCCCAACCGGGGAATCAAGGGAGAGACCCAGTACTTC. Encoded protein: CSARSPNRGIKGETQYF.

About this clonotype: The junction differs from germline at one of its ends, possibly a read error. V and J are TRBV12-3 or TRBV12-4 and TRBJ2-3; TRBD2 matches at 7 bases. The CDR3 has 19 residues. In DNA form, the CDR3 reads TGTGCCAGCAGTTTATTCTCTTGGATCCGGGAGGATACCACAGATGCGCAGTATTTT. It specifies CASSLFSWIREDTTDAQYF.

Only a few counts were recorded for this clonotype. The chain carries TRBV11-2 and TRBJ2-6; 7 bases agree with TRBD1. CDR3 size: 15 residues. The germline V gene has CDR1 SGHAT and CDR2 FQNNGV. V shed 5 bases, J shed 4 bases, and the junction held 5 bases outside the gene matches. The CDR3 protein is CASSPEQGGANVLTF. The CDR3, as DNA: TGTGCCAGCAGCCCCGAACAGGGGGGGGCCAACGTCCTGACTTTC.

The genes are TRBV4-2 and TRBJ2-3; 8 bases match TRBD2. The germline V gene has CDR1 LGHNA and CDR2 YNFKEQ. Trimming cost V 6 bases and J 5 bases; bases outside gene matches: 7. The length of the CDR3 is 14 residues. CDR3 nucleotides: TGTGCCAGCAGTCTAGGACTAGCCGTAGATACGCAGTATTTT. The encoded protein is CASSLGLAVDTQYF.

The rearrangement uses TRBV29-1 and TRBJ1-1, with 7 bases that match TRBD1. This CDR3 has 14 residues. CDR1 is SQVTM, CDR2 ANQGSEA, per germline. Trimming cost V 6 bases and J 0 bases; bases outside gene matches: 7. The CDR3 sequence: CSVARDRVNTEAFF. The CDR3 region has the DNA TGCAGCGTAGCTCGGGACAGAGTGAACACTGAAGCTTTCTTT.

The rearrangement joins TRBV24-1 to TRBJ2-7, with D maybe TRBD1 (6 bases). This CDR3 has 13 amino acids. Germline CDR1 KGHDR, CDR2 SFDVKD. V lost 3 bases, J lost 8 bases, and 13 bases lay in between. Here the CDR3 DNA reads TGTGCCACCAGTGATGGACAGACTAACCAGCAGTACTTC. It codes for CATSDGQTNQQYF.

V is TRBV28 and J is TRBJ1-2, with TRBD1 matching 12 bases. Trimming took 4 bases from V and 7 from J; bases not matched to a gene: 7. The CDR3 has 15 residues. Per germline, CDR1 MDHEN and CDR2 SYDVKM. CDR3 protein: CASSSGQGALGGYTF. The CDR3 region has the DNA TGTGCCAGCAGTTCGGGACAGGGGGCACTGGGTGGCTACACCTTC.

In this sample, this clonotype turned up many times. The chain recombines TRBV20-1 with TRBJ2-5; tentative D call: TRBD2 (5 bases). Per the germline V gene, CDR1 is DFQATT and CDR2 is SNEGSKA (reference sequence). V was trimmed by 0 bases and J by 1 base, leaving 12 bases between them. The CDR3 totals 15 residues. The CDR3 region is CSARDLGSVQETQYF. CDR3 nucleotides: TGCAGTGCTAGAGATTTGGGTAGCGTCCAAGAGACCCAGTACTTC.

This clonotype turned up a few times. The rearrangement uses TRBV20-1 and TRBJ2-5; TRBD2 aligns across 8 bases. This CDR3 comprises 12 residues. The germline V gene has CDR1 DFQATT and CDR2 SNEGSKA (reference sequence). J lost 3 bases, V lost 6 bases, and 3 bases had no gene match. The DNA of the CDR3 is TGCAGTGCACTACTAGCGGAAGAGACCCAGTACTTC. Encoded protein: CSALLAEETQYF.

CDR3 sequence (DNA): TGCGCCAGCAGTCGACTAGCGGGAACTAACCAAGAGACCCAGTACTTC. Translated: CASSRLAGTNQETQYF. This chain links TRBV5-1 with TRBJ2-5, with TRBD2 matching over 11 bases. CDR1 SGHRS and CDR2 YFSETQ come from the germline V gene. The CDR3 runs 16 residues. With 5 bases clipped from V and 0 bases from J, the junction kept 6 bases outside the gene matches. The variable domain in full, with the rest retrieved from reference TRBV5-1 and TRBJ2-5, is KAGVTQTPRYLIKTRGQQVTLSCSPISGHRSVSWYQQTPGQGLQFLFEYFSETQRNKGNFPGRFSGRQFSNSRSEMNVSTLELGDSALYLCASSRLAGTNQETQYFGPGTRLLVL.

The gene calls are TRBV7-9 and TRBJ2-1; 9 bases align to TRBD1. The J call may not be correct, given that the DNA end is closer to TRBJ2-5. CDR3 length equals 15 residues. Germline CDR1 SEHNR, CDR2 FQNEAQ (reference sequence). The DNA for the CDR3 is TGTGCCAGCAGCCCCCGGGACAGGGTCCCAGAGACCCAGTACTTC. It encodes CASSPRDRVPETQYF.

The chain links TRBV5-4 to TRBJ2-5, with D possibly TRBD1 on 6 matching bases. The CDR3 is made up of 13 amino acids. Trimming cost V 4 bases and J 5 bases, with 12 bases left between them. From germline, CDR1 is SGHNT and CDR2 YYREEE (reference sequence). DNA for the CDR3: TGTGCCAGCAGCAAAGGGACAACTGAGACCCAGTACTTC. Protein: CASSKGTTETQYF.

This sequence joins TRBV4-1 and TRBJ2-7, with TRBD1 matching 10 bases. CDR1 is MGHRA and CDR2 is YSYEKL in the germline V gene. CDR3 length: 15 residues. V dropped 3 bases and J dropped 3; count of bases not matched to a gene: 5. CDR3 bases: TGCGCCAGCAGCCACGGGGACAGGGGAATCTACGAGCAGTACTTC. As protein: CASSHGDRGIYEQYF.

The V gene is TRBV11-2, the J gene TRBJ2-2, with TRBD1 as a possible D gene (5 bases). V was clipped by 1 base and J by 3 bases, with 9 bases between them. The CDR3 contains 15 residues. Germline assignment: CDR1 SGHAT and CDR2 FQNNGV. CDR3 in amino acids: CASSLVLTDTGELFF. The CDR3 coding sequence is TGTGCCAGCAGCTTAGTCTTGACAGACACCGGGGAGCTGTTTTTT.

The V call is TRBV28, the J call TRBJ2-7; D call uncertain. Per germline, CDR1 MDHEN and CDR2 SYDVKM. Trimming cost V 7 bases and J 6 bases, with 16 bases left between them. The CDR3 is made up of 13 amino acids. CDR3 sequence: CASTATRLSEQYF. The CDR3 DNA reads as TGTGCCAGCACCGCAACCCGTCTCTCCGAGCAGTACTTC.

The gene calls are TRBV29-1 and TRBJ2-3; no firm D call. Germline V CDR1 and CDR2: SQVTM, ANQGSEA. The V end was cut by 8 bases, the J end by 2 bases, with 5 bases between. The CDR3 is made up of 10 amino acids. CDR3 nucleotides: TGCAGCTCTTTCACAGATACGCAGTATTTT. Encoded protein: CSSFTDTQYF.

This clonotype was observed a handful of times. The chain has TRBV11-2 and TRBJ2-1; perhaps D is TRBD1 or TRBD2 (6 bases each). The CDR3 spans 14 residues. The germline CDR1 and CDR2 sequences are SGHAT and FQNNGV. V shed 3 bases and J shed 7 bases, with 13 bases lying between them. The CDR3 reads CASSLNRGGNEQFF. CDR3 nucleotide sequence: TGTGCCAGCAGCTTGAACAGAGGGGGGAATGAGCAGTTCTTC.

There are many counts of this clonotype. The V and J genes are TRBV7-2 and TRBJ2-5, with TRBD2 matching over 13 bases. After removal of 5 bases from V and 3 bases from J, the junction contained 9 bases not matched to a gene. In germline, CDR1 is SGHTA, CDR2 FQGNSA. The CDR3 has 17 residues. As DNA, the CDR3 is TGTGCCAGCAGCCCTAGACTAGCGGGAGGCCTTGAAGAGACCCAGTACTTC. Its translation: CASSPRLAGGLEETQYF.

A remark on this clonotype: This could be a read error, since a much larger clone is one nucleotide away. The genes are TRBV5-1 and TRBJ2-5; 10 bases line up with TRBD1. In germline, CDR1 is SGHRS, CDR2 YFSETQ. With 2 bases clipped from V and 4 bases from J, the junction kept 5 bases outside the gene matches. This CDR3 comprises 15 residues. The CDR3 DNA sequence: TGCGCCAGCAGCTTTCGGACAGGGGGATCAGAGACCCAGTACTTC. Amino acid sequence: CASSFRTGGSETQYF.

A word on this clonotype: Since the CDR3 does not end with the conserved phenylalanine or tryptophan, this likely comes from a read error. The rearrangement joins TRBV7-3 to TRBJ2-5, with TRBD2 matching over 10 bases. V was clipped by 6 bases and J by 11 bases; unmatched bases: 15. The CDR3 spans 15 residues. The germline V gene has CDR1 SGHTA and CDR2 FQGTGA. The CDR3 here is CASSPGTSAINEQYS. The CDR3 DNA sequence: TGTGCCAGCAGTCCCGGGACTAGCGCGATCAATGAGCAGTACTCC.